These 21 T cell receptor beta chains share one sample of origin, sequenced in a study of T cell changes during pregnancy in multiple sclerosis (dated by TCRdb to the late 2010s). To prepare the library, the immunoSEQ multiplex PCR assay was applied. TCRdb limited this immuneACCESS table to in-frame rearrangements with V and J called. A share of clones is missing; checked studies link under half to unresolved V genes, and the rest is unexplained. This sample is represented by approximately 35,000 clones; almost 95% of them were singletons. The top ten clones comprise 1.2% of the sample. The sequenced sample was PBMCs (not recorded whether the cells were cultured). All receptors come from a female donor with multiple sclerosis, enrolled in a pregnancy study.

The gene calls are TRBV6-1 and TRBJ2-1; D gene unclear. The CDR3 sequence is 12 residues long. Per the germline V gene, CDR1 is MNHNS and CDR2 is SASEGT. V dropped 1 base and J dropped 13 bases, with 11 bases sitting between them. The CDR3: CASSEVGATQFF. The CDR3 nucleotides read TGTGCCAGCAGTGAAGTCGGAGCCACTCAGTTCTTC.

The gene calls are TRBV4-3 and TRBJ1-1, with D maybe TRBD1 (6 bases). V lost 4 bases and J lost 7, with 34 bases in between. The germline V gene encodes CDR1 LGHNA and CDR2 YSLEER. There are 20 residues in the CDR3. The CDR3 DNA reads TGCGCCAGCAGCCGTGACCGGGACACTTGGCTTGGATGGTACACTATTGAAGCTTTCTTT. Translation: CASSRDRDTWLGWYTIEAFF.

The gene calls are TRBV10-2 and TRBJ2-3; D gene uncertain. The V end was cut by 6 bases, the J end by 3 bases, with 16 bases between. The CDR3 covers 15 residues. Germline V gene lookup returns CDR1 WSHSY and CDR2 SAAADI. As DNA, the CDR3 is TGCGCCAGCAGGGGCTTGGTGGGGTCGACAGATACGCAGTATTTT. Translated: CASRGLVGSTDTQYF.

This clone was seen a few times. The chain couples TRBV30 to TRBJ2-5; TRBD2 might be the D (6 bases). The germline V gene encodes CDR1 GTSNPN and CDR2 SVGIG (reference sequence). V was clipped by 5 bases and J by 3 bases, with 13 bases between them. CDR3 size: 13 residues. Here the CDR3 reads CAWGRDFEETQYF. In DNA form, the CDR3 reads TGTGCCTGGGGACGGGACTTCGAAGAGACCCAGTACTTC.

CDR3 residues: CAWSVSGIGKNIQYF. Written as DNA, the CDR3 is TGTGCCTGGAGTGTCTCCGGGATCGGCAAAAACATTCAGTACTTC. V usage is TRBV30 and J usage is TRBJ2-4, with D possibly matching TRBD2 (5 bases). V lost 0 bases and J lost 3, with 12 bases in between. Germline lookup yields CDR1 GTSNPN and CDR2 SVGIG (reference sequence). This CDR3 region has 15 residues.

The sample holds one count of this clone. This chain links TRBV10-3 with TRBJ1-1, with D perhaps TRBD1 (5 bases). CDR3 length: 14 amino acids. In germline, CDR1 is ENHRY, CDR2 SYGVKD. V lost 6 bases and J lost 5, with 16 bases in between. The CDR3 here is CAIRFRGVETEAFF. As DNA, the CDR3 is TGTGCCATCAGATTCCGGGGCGTCGAGACTGAAGCTTTCTTT.

For this clone: A read error may account for a junction end that differs from germline. This chain links TRBV29-1 with TRBJ2-1; weak D call: TRBD1 (5 bases). CDR1 SQVTM and CDR2 ANQGSEA come from the germline V gene. This CDR3 comprises 11 residues. As DNA, the CDR3 is TGCAGCGTCGAAGGGCAGGGTGAGCAGTTCTTC. Translated: CSVEGQGEQFF.

This chain joins TRBV9 and TRBJ2-1; 10 bases agree with TRBD2. This CDR3 has 16 residues. The trim removed 0 bases at V and 6 bases at J, leaving 6 bases unmatched. Germline values: CDR1 SGDLS, CDR2 YYNGEE. CDR3 sequence: CASSVGRTSGSNEQFF. The CDR3 DNA reads TGTGCCAGCAGCGTAGGAAGGACTAGCGGAAGCAATGAGCAGTTCTTC.

This chain links TRBV7-9 with TRBJ2-2; 10 bases match TRBD2. Per the germline V gene, CDR1 is SEHNR and CDR2 is FQNEAQ (reference sequence). There are 17 residues in the CDR3. With 5 bases clipped from V and 0 bases from J, the junction kept 6 bases outside the gene matches. CDR3 in amino acids: CASSRPGLATNTGELFF. In nucleotides, the CDR3 is TGTGCCAGCAGCAGACCGGGACTAGCGACGAACACCGGGGAGCTGTTTTTT.

The V call is TRBV27, the J call TRBJ2-2; a weak D match, TRBD1 (6 bases). V gave up 5 bases and J gave up 6 bases, with 16 bases separating them. The V gene's germline CDR1 is MNHEY and CDR2 SMNVEV (reference sequence). The CDR3 consists of 15 residues. The CDR3 protein is CASSTRGRVAGELFF. As DNA, the CDR3 is TGTGCCAGCAGTACCAGGGGTCGTGTGGCCGGGGAGCTGTTTTTT.

The chain couples TRBV5-1 to TRBJ2-5, with a tentative D call TRBD1 (5 bases). V was trimmed by 0 bases and J by 1 base, leaving 10 bases between them. CDR3 length: 15 residues. Germline V gene sequence: CDR1 SGHRS, CDR2 YFSETQ. CDR3 nucleotides: TGCGCCAGCAGCTTGGGGGGCCTAATCCAAGAGACCCAGTACTTC. Protein product: CASSLGGLIQETQYF. The full variable domain, with the rest looked up from reference TRBV5-1 and TRBJ2-5, is KAGVTQTPRYLIKTRGQQVTLSCSPISGHRSVSWYQQTPGQGLQFLFEYFSETQRNKGNFPGRFSGRQFSNSRSEMNVSTLELGDSALYLCASSLGGLIQETQYFGPGTRLLVL.

The chain employs TRBV10-2 and TRBJ2-7; D not certain. The V end lost 5 bases, the J end lost 5 bases, and 16 bases lay between the germline ends. Germline V CDR1 and CDR2: WSHSY, SAAADI. This CDR3 is 14 amino acids long. CDR3 in amino acids: CASSLDEPFHEQYF. CDR3 DNA: TGCGCCAGCAGTCTCGACGAACCCTTCCACGAGCAGTACTTC.

This clone was recorded only once. The chain links TRBV9 to TRBJ1-1, with D possibly TRBD1 on 5 matching bases. CDR3 length: 15 amino acids. Trimming shortened V by 1 base and J by 2 bases, and 12 bases separated the two germline ends. Per germline, CDR1 SGDLS and CDR2 YYNGEE. The DNA of the CDR3 is TGTGCCAGCAGCGTATGGCAGGGTGGAAACACTGAAGCTTTCTTT. Encoded protein: CASSVWQGGNTEAFF.

J is TRBJ2-7 and V is TRBV4-1; TRBD2 is a possible D gene (6 bases). Trimming pared 4 bases from V and 5 bases from J, leaving 15 bases between. The CDR3 is 14 amino acids. In germline, CDR1 is MGHRA, CDR2 YSYEKL. Written as DNA, the CDR3 is TGCGCCAGCAGCCTCGGGACTGGGTCCCACGAGCAGTACTTC. This sequence encodes CASSLGTGSHEQYF.

The chain couples TRBV5-4 to TRBJ2-7, with 11 bases identical to TRBD2. The CDR3 contains 15 residues. V lost 4 bases and J lost 3; bases outside the gene matches: 6. Germline values: CDR1 SGHNT, CDR2 YYREEE (reference sequence). The CDR3 DNA sequence: TGTGCCAGCAGCACACCGGGACTAGCGGACTACGAGCAGTACTTC. Its protein product is CASSTPGLADYEQYF.

The J gene is TRBJ2-7, the V gene TRBV28; maybe TRBD2 (6 bases). V gave up 7 bases and J gave up 0 bases, with 16 bases separating them. CDR3 length: 15 amino acids. The V gene's germline CDR1 is MDHEN and CDR2 SYDVKM. The CDR3 nucleotides read TGTGCCAGCACCCACCGGGACTCCCTCTCCTACGAGCAGTACTTC. Translated: CASTHRDSLSYEQYF.

This chain joins TRBV27 and TRBJ1-1, with D unclear. V lost 3 bases, J lost 4 bases, and 9 bases lay in between. This CDR3 region has 13 residues. CDR1 is MNHEY, CDR2 SMNVEV, per germline (reference sequence). The CDR3 loop is CASSFLGVTEAFF. Here the CDR3 DNA reads TGTGCCAGCAGTTTTTTGGGTGTCACTGAAGCTTTCTTT.

V usage is TRBV5-1 and J usage is TRBJ2-7; 7 bases are shared with TRBD1. The CDR3 totals 13 residues. V lost 4 bases, J lost 2 bases, and 3 bases stayed unmatched. Looked up from germline, CDR1 is SGHRS and CDR2 is YFSETQ. CDR3 protein: CASSPGTAYEQYF. As DNA, the CDR3 is TGCGCCAGCAGCCCCGGGACAGCCTACGAGCAGTACTTC.

This clone was recorded once. The chain combines TRBV28 with TRBJ2-4; maybe TRBD1 (5 bases). Germline assignment: CDR1 MDHEN and CDR2 SYDVKM. The CDR3 is made up of 18 amino acids. V lost 2 bases to trimming and J lost 0 bases, with 17 bases between them. This chain's CDR3 is CASSLAGAITLAKNIQYF. In DNA, the CDR3 is TGTGCCAGCAGTTTAGCTGGGGCCATTACTTTAGCCAAAAACATTCAGTACTTC.

V usage is TRBV19 and J usage is TRBJ2-1; D is possibly TRBD2 (6 bases). CDR3 length equals 14 residues. Trimming took off 1 base at V and 7 bases at J, with 11 bases between the two ends. The germline V gene has CDR1 LNHDA and CDR2 SQIVND (reference sequence). The CDR3 nucleotides are TGTGCCAGTAGTATAGTGGGCCTAGCGAATGAGCAGTTCTTC. Residues: CASSIVGLANEQFF.

The CDR3 region is CASSLRAQVSTDTQYF. In DNA form, the CDR3 reads TGTGCCAGCAGCTTGAGGGCCCAAGTAAGCACAGATACGCAGTATTTT. The chain employs TRBV5-4 and TRBJ2-3; no clear D. This CDR3 comprises 16 residues. V lost 1 base to trimming and J lost 0 bases, with 12 bases between them. CDR1 SGHNT and CDR2 YYREEE come from the germline V gene (reference sequence).